This T cell receptor (beta chain) was profiled in a study of immune characterization of retroperitoneal liposarcoma. Trimming took off 8 bases at V and 0 bases at J, with 11 bases between the two ends. The CDR3 length is 15 residues. Germline CDR1 SGHVS, CDR2 FNYEAQ. TCRdb recomputed calls from the PCR reads with MiXCR, one row per CDR3 protein. The sample has around 12,000 distinct CDR3 sequences; around a quarter are singletons. The material sequenced was tumor tissue. The chain uses TRBV7-6 and TRBJ2-6, with unresolved D. This sequence originates from a male donor with retroperitoneal liposarcoma. This CDR3 reads CASADLHSGANVLTF. The CDR3 region has the DNA TGTGCCAGCGCAGATCTGCACTCTGGGGCCAACGTCCTGACTTTC.